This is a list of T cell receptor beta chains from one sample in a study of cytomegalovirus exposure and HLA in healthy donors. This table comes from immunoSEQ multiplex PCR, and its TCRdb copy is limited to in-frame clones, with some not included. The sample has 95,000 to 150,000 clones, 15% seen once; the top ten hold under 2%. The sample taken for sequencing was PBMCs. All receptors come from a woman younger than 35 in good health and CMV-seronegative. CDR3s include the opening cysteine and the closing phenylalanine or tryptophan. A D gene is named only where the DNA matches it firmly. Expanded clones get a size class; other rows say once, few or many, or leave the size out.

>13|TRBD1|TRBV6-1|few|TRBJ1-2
TGTGCCAGCAGTGGGGACAGGGCCTATGGCTACACCTTC
CASSGDRAYGYTF
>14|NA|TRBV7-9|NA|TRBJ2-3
TGTGCCAGCAGCTTAGGAGCGGGTACAGATACGCAGTATTTT
CASSLGAGTDTQYF
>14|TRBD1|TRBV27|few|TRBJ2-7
TGTGCCAGCAGTCGACAGGGGGCTCTTCGGGAGCAGTACTTC
CASSRQGALREQYF
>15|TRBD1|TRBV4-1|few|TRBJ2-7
TGCGCCAGCAGCCACACCGGGACAGGGTACTCCGAGCAGTACTTC
CASSHTGTGYSEQYF
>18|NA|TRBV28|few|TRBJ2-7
TGTGCCAGCAGTTTTTCAACCGCAGGATTGGGGGCTTCCTACGAGCAGTACTTC
CASSFSTAGLGASYEQYF
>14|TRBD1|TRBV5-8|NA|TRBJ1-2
TGTGCCAGCAGCCCATACCGGACAGGGGTTGGCTACACCTTC
CASSPYRTGVGYTF
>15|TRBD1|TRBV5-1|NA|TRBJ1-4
TGCGCCAGCAGCTTTGGGACAGGGGTTAATGAAAAACTGTTTTTT
CASSFGTGVNEKLFF
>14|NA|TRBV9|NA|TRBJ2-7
TGTGCCAGCAGCGTAGGCGACAGACCCTACGAGCAGTACTTC
CASSVGDRPYEQYF
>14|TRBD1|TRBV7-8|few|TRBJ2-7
TGTGCCAGCAGCTTACGGGACAGGAATCGCGTGCAGTACTTC
CASSLRDRNRVQYF
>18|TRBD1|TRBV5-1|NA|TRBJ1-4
TGCGCCAGCAGTTCAGAGGACAGGGGAATTGCAACTAATGAAAAACTGTTTTTT
CASSSEDRGIATNEKLFF
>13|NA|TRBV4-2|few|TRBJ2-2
TGTGCCAGCAGCCAAGACGCAGCCGGGGAGCTGTTTTTT
CASSQDAAGELFF
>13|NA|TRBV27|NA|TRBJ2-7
TGTGCCAGCAGTTATGCCAGCGGCTACGAGCAGTACTTC
CASSYASGYEQYF
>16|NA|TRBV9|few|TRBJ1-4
TGTGCCAGCAGCCCTCTACACAGGGCAACTAATGAAAAACTGTTTTTT
CASSPLHRATNEKLFF
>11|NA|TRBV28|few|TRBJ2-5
TGTGCCAGCAAACTTAAAGAGACCCAGTACTTC
CASKLKETQYF
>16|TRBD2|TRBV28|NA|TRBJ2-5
TGTGCCAGCAGCGAAAGGGCGGGGGGGGGACGAGGGACCCAGTACTTC
CASSERAGGGRGTQYF
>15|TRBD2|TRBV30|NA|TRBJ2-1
TGTGCCTGGAGTGTAACAGCGGGGCTACACAATGAGCAGTTCTTC
CAWSVTAGLHNEQFF
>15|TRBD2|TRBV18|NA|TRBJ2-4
TGTGCCAGCTCACCACCGGCCGCGGGGGGAAACATTCAGTACTTC
CASSPPAAGGNIQYF
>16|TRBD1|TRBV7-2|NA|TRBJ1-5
TGTGCCAGCAGCTTGGTTGGGACAGGGAGCAATCAGCCCCAGCATTTT
CASSLVGTGSNQPQHF
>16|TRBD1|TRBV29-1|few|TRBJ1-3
TGCAGCGTTATGGTCCCGGGACAGGGTTCTGGAAACACCATATATTTT
CSVMVPGQGSGNTIYF
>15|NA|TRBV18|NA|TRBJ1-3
TGTGCCAGCTCACCAACACAGGTCGCTGGAAACACCATATATTTT
CASSPTQVAGNTIYF
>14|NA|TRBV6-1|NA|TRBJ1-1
TGTGCCAGCCGCCTTAGCTGGTCGAGGCCTGAAGCTTTCTTT
CASRLSWSRPEAFF
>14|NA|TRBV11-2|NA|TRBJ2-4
TGTGCCAGCAGCTTAGCCAGGTTAGGGGACATTCAGTACTTC
CASSLARLGDIQYF
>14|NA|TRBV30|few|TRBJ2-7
TGTGCCTGGAGTAGGACTCAGAGCTCCTACGAGCAGTACTTC
CAWSRTQSSYEQYF
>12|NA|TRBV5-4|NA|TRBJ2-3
TGTGCCAGCAGCTTACACACAGATACGCAGTATTTT
CASSLHTDTQYF
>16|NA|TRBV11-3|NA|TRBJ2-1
TGTGCCAGCAGCTTAGATCTTAGCGGAGGGCTCAATGAGCAGTTCTTC
CASSLDLSGGLNEQFF
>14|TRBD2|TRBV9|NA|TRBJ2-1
TGTGCCAGCAGCACCCGGACTAGTTTAAACGAGCAGTTCTTC
CASSTRTSLNEQFF
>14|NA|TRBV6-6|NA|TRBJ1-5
TGTGCCAGCAGTCTCCTAGATCTGCATCAGCCCCAGCATTTT
CASSLLDLHQPQHF
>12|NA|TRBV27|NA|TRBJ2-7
TGTGCCAGCAGTTCGCTCAGGGGCGAGCAGTACTTC
CASSSLRGEQYF
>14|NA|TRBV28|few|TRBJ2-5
TGTGCCAGCAGTTTAATCGCCGGTACGGAGACCCAGTACTTC
CASSLIAGTETQYF
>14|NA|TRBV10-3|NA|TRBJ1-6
TGTGCCACCCAAGAGGGGGTGAATAATTCACCCCTCCACTTT
CATQEGVNNSPLHF
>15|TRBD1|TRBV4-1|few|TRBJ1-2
TGCGCCAGCAGCCGCTACAGGGGGAGTAACTATGGCTACACCTTC
CASSRYRGSNYGYTF
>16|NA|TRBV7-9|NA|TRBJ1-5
TGTGCCAGCAGCTTAGAAGGCTCGGCGGGTTTTCAGCCCCAGCATTTT
CASSLEGSAGFQPQHF
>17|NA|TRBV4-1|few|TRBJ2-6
TGCGCCAGCAGCCGGGCGGACTCACTCTCTGGGGCCAACGTCCTGACTTTC
CASSRADSLSGANVLTF